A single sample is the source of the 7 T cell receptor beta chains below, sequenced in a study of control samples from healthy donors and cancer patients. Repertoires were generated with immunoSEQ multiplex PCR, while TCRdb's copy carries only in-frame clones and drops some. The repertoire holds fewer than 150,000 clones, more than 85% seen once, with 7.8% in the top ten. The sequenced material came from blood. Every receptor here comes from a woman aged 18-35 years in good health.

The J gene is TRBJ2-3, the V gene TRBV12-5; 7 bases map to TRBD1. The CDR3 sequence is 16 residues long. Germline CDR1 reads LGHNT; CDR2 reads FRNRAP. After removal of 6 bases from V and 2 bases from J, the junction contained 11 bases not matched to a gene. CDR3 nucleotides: TGTGCTAGTGGCCCACCCCCAGGACAGGACACAGATACGCAGTATTTT. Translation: CASGPPPGQDTDTQYF.

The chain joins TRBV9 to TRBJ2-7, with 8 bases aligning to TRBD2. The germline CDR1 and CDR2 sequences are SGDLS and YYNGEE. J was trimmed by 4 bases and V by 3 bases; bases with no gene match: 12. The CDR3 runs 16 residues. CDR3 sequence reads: CASSDGSGNLYYEQYF. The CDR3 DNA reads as TGTGCCAGCAGCGATGGTAGCGGGAATCTTTATTACGAGCAGTACTTC.

The CDR3 DNA reads as TGTGCCAGCAGCTCGTACGAGGAGACCCAGTACTTC. It specifies CASSSYEETQYF. This sequence joins TRBV5-4 and TRBJ2-5; no clear D. Deletions cut 3 bases from V and 5 bases from J, with 8 bases between. The length of the CDR3 is 12 residues. The germline CDR1 and CDR2 sequences are SGHNT and YYREEE (reference sequence).

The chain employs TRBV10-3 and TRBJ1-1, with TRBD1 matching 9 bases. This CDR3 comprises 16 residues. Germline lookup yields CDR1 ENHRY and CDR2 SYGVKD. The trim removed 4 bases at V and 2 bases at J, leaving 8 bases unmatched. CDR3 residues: CAISGGGTGTNTEAFF. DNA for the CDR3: TGTGCCATCAGTGGAGGCGGGACAGGGACTAACACTGAAGCTTTCTTT.

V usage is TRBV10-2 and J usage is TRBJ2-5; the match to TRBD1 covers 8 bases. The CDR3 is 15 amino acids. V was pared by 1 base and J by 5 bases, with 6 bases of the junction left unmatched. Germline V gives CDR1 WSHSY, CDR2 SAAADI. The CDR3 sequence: CASSEFQGAEETQYF. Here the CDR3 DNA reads TGCGCCAGCAGTGAGTTTCAGGGGGCAGAGGAGACCCAGTACTTC.

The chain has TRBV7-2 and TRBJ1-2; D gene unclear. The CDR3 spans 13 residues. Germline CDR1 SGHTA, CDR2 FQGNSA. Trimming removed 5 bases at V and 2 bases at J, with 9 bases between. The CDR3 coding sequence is TGTGCCAGCAGCCCCAGACCCAACTATGGCTACACCTTC. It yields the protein CASSPRPNYGYTF.

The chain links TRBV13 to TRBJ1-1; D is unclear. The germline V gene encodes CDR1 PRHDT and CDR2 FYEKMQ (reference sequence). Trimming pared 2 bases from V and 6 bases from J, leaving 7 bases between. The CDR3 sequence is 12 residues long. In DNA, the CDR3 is TGTGCCAGCAGCTTAAGGCAAGCTGAAGCTTTCTTT. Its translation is CASSLRQAEAFF.